One and the same sample provided the 9 T cell receptor beta chains below, sequenced in a study of T cells in tumors after PD-1 blockade. Here immunoSEQ multiplex PCR was the method, and the copy in TCRdb shows in-frame clones only, minus some. This sample has tens of thousands of clones, with about 77% found just once. The sequencing used PBMCs, collected before anti-PD-1 treatment. The source is a human donor with basal cell carcinoma.

J is TRBJ2-7 and V is TRBV6-4, with 10 bases matching TRBD2. Per the germline V gene, CDR1 is MRHNA and CDR2 is SNTAGT. V was clipped by 4 bases and J by 2 bases; unmatched bases: 5. CDR3 length equals 15 residues. CDR3 sequence (DNA): TGTGCCAGCAGTGCTAGCGGGAGAATCCCCTACGAGCAGTACTTC. Its protein is CASSASGRIPYEQYF.

The chain joins TRBV10-1 to TRBJ2-4, with unresolved D. Germline V lookup: CDR1 WNHNN, CDR2 SYGVQD (reference sequence). This CDR3 is built from 16 residues. Trimming shortened V by 2 bases and J by 2 bases, and 13 bases separated the two germline ends. Here the CDR3 reads CASSEGRTYTKNIQYF. The CDR3 region has the DNA TGCGCCAGCAGTGAGGGCAGGACGTATACCAAAAACATTCAGTACTTC.

V is TRBV24-1 and J is TRBJ2-5, with 12 bases aligning to TRBD1. Germline V CDR1 and CDR2: KGHDR, SFDVKD. The junction had 5 bases not matched to a gene; V was cut back by 2 bases and J by 5 bases. The CDR3 spans 16 residues. This CDR3 is CATSDSGTGGEETQYF. The CDR3 bases are TGTGCCACCAGTGATTCCGGGACAGGGGGCGAGGAGACCCAGTACTTC.

The chain uses TRBV27 and TRBJ2-7; TRBD2 aligns across 7 bases. V shed 2 bases, J shed 3 bases, and the junction held 7 bases outside the gene matches. Germline V gives CDR1 MNHEY, CDR2 SMNVEV (reference sequence). The CDR3 totals 15 residues. DNA for the CDR3: TGTGCCAGCAGTTTAGCGGGGGACGGGTTCTACGAGCAGTACTTC. It specifies CASSLAGDGFYEQYF.

The rearrangement uses TRBV19 and TRBJ1-2, with 7 bases aligning to TRBD1. CDR3 length: 15 amino acids. The ends lost 6 bases at V and 0 bases at J; junction bases unmatched: 7. CDR1 and CDR2 (germline): LNHDA, SQIVND (reference sequence). Here the CDR3 reads CASRPPDRANYGYTF. In DNA, the CDR3 is TGTGCCAGTAGACCACCTGACAGGGCTAACTATGGCTACACCTTC.

This clone turned up a few times. J is TRBJ2-3 and V is TRBV7-9; D remains ambiguous. Between the trimmed V and J ends, which lost 5 bases and 4 bases, there was a span of 7 bases. Per the germline V gene, CDR1 is SEHNR and CDR2 is FQNEAQ (reference sequence). The CDR3 loop spans 12 amino acids. DNA of the CDR3: TGTGCCAGCAGCCTGGGTGCAGATACGCAGTATTTT. Its translation: CASSLGADTQYF.

The sample holds a few counts of this clone. This rearrangement joins TRBV13 to TRBJ2-3; 9 nucleotides align to TRBD2. J gave up 3 bases and V 5 bases, and 6 bases lay outside the gene matches. The CDR3 covers 15 residues. The germline V gene encodes CDR1 PRHDT and CDR2 FYEKMQ (reference sequence). The chain's CDR3 is CASSAREGETDTQYF. Here the CDR3 DNA reads TGTGCCAGCAGCGCGCGGGAGGGTGAGACAGATACGCAGTATTTT.

The chain carries TRBV28 and TRBJ1-1; D may be TRBD1 (6 bases). The germline V and J ends were trimmed by 3 bases and 4 bases, with 15 bases remaining between them. The CDR3 contains 15 residues. Germline values: CDR1 MDHEN, CDR2 SYDVKM. CDR3 in DNA: TGTGCCAGCAGTTTCATTGGGGGGCGAGGCACTGAAGCTTTCTTT. It translates to CASSFIGGRGTEAFF.

This sequence joins TRBV7-3 and TRBJ2-5; a possible D gene is TRBD1 (6 bases). V dropped 1 base and J dropped 5 bases, with 17 bases sitting between them. The CDR3 totals 16 residues. Per germline, CDR1 SGHTA and CDR2 FQGTGA. CDR3 protein: CASSLRGQGNRETQYF. DNA of the CDR3: TGTGCCAGCAGCTTAAGGGGCCAGGGGAATCGGGAGACCCAGTACTTC.